Listed here is a single T cell receptor beta chain. Its antigen is unidentified. The data were produced by immunoSEQ multiplex PCR, yet TCRdb's version contains in-frame clones alone and is incomplete. There are more than 850,000 clones in the sample; about four fifths occur only once, and more than 0.45% lies in the top ten. Germline loops: CDR1 MNHNS, CDR2 SASEGT. CDR3 length equals 15 residues. Trimming shortened V by 3 bases and J by 7 bases, and 16 bases separated the two germline ends. This sample is part of a study of shared clonotypes between healthy human individuals. At the level of the study: Every donor yielded three CD4 naive, three CD4 memory, two CD8 naive and one CD8 memory plate.

Study conclusions and caveats: Depth was large, yet rarefaction showed that sorted-subset sequencing was incomplete.

The origin of this receptor is a man aged 18 to 30 in good health. Some clones in this sample may be carry-over from other donors' samples. This rearrangement joins TRBV6-1 to TRBJ1-5; D gene unclear. Sequencing was done on a sample of memory CD4+ T cells from PBMCs. The subset was: CD45RA-negative fraction. CDR3 amino acids: CASSDKLNPGQPQHF. The DNA for the CDR3 is TGTGCCAGCAGTGATAAACTAAACCCCGGACAGCCCCAGCATTTT.